This T cell receptor beta chain was identified in a study of CD8 T cells in ankylosing spondylitis. Findings and limits, study-wide: What seemed typical of ankylosing spondylitis blood was a TCR beta motif built from about 8 highly homologous variants. Past research had described some motif variants in reactive arthritis synovial fluid and blood.

Unmatched junction bases numbered 18, after V lost 8 bases and J lost 6 bases. The CDR3 consists of 16 residues. CDR1 is MNHEY and CDR2 is SVGEGT in the germline V gene. Regarding this clonotype: The antigen is unknown.

Quantitative barcoded 5'-RACE was used to prepare TCR beta libraries. TCRdb passed the 5' RACE reads through MiXCR, listing each CDR3 protein once. The sample holds approximately 150,000 distinct CDR3 sequences, 25% to 35% seen once. This TCR was recovered from a male donor with ankylosing spondylitis. Sequencing was performed on synovial fluid, either unsorted or a sorted T cell fraction (not recorded which). The chain uses TRBV6-2 or TRBV6-3 and TRBJ1-1; 7 bases agree with TRBD1. CDR3: CASRQGFARSPPEAFF. DNA for the CDR3: TGTGCCAGCCGACAGGGATTCGCGAGAAGCCCCCCTGAAGCTTTCTTT.